A selection of T cell receptor beta chains follows, all from one sample in a study of cytomegalovirus exposure and HLA in healthy donors. Measured with immunoSEQ multiplex PCR; TCRdb has only the in-frame clones, and not every one. There are some 190,000 clones in the sample; 70% to 75% occur only once, and more than 4.5% lies in the top ten. The specimen was PBMCs. The receptors here all came from a man aged 25 to 40 in good health and CMV-seropositive. CDR3s include the opening cysteine and the closing phenylalanine or tryptophan. D genes are given only for firm matches. Expanded clones are given a class, and other clones once, few, many or no size at all.

J gene: TRBJ2-7; clone size: -; V gene: TRBV4-3; D gene: TRBD2; CDR3 length: 16; CDR3 protein: CASSQEGTSGRYEQYF; CDR3 DNA: TGCGCCAGCAGCCAAGAAGGAACTAGCGGGAGGTACGAGCAGTACTTC
J gene: TRBJ2-3; clone size: -; V gene: TRBV25-1; D gene: TRBD2; CDR3 length: 14; CDR3 protein: CASTDELAADTQYF; CDR3 DNA: TGTGCCAGCACTGATGAACTAGCGGCAGATACGCAGTATTTT
J gene: TRBJ2-1; clone size: -; V gene: TRBV18; D gene: TRBD2; CDR3 length: 17; CDR3 protein: CASSPQAPTSGTNEQFF; CDR3 DNA: TGTGCCAGCTCACCCCAAGCCCCGACTAGCGGGACCAATGAGCAGTTCTTC
J gene: TRBJ1-5; clone size: -; V gene: TRBV7-2; D gene: -; CDR3 length: 14; CDR3 protein: CASSPLVSYQPQHF; CDR3 DNA: TGTGCCAGCAGCCCCCTCGTCAGTTATCAGCCCCAGCATTTT
J gene: TRBJ2-5; clone size: -; V gene: TRBV9; D gene: TRBD2; CDR3 length: 15; CDR3 protein: CASSPSGRVQQTQYF; CDR3 DNA: TGTGCCAGCAGCCCCAGCGGGAGGGTGCAGCAGACCCAGTACTTC
J gene: TRBJ2-7; clone size: -; V gene: TRBV27; D gene: TRBD2; CDR3 length: 15; CDR3 protein: CASSPGLAGSAEQYF; CDR3 DNA: TGTGCCAGCAGTCCCGGACTAGCGGGATCAGCCGAGCAGTACTTC
J gene: TRBJ1-1; clone size: -; V gene: TRBV28; D gene: TRBD1; CDR3 length: 18; CDR3 protein: CASILLTGSSGFRNEAFF; CDR3 DNA: TGTGCCAGCATCCTCCTGACAGGGTCTTCCGGCTTCAGGAATGAAGCTTTCTTT
J gene: TRBJ2-2; clone size: -; V gene: TRBV7-3; D gene: TRBD2; CDR3 length: 16; CDR3 protein: CASSPGTSGHTGELFF; CDR3 DNA: TGTGCCAGCAGCCCCGGGACTAGCGGTCACACCGGGGAGCTGTTTTTT
J gene: TRBJ2-3; clone size: few; V gene: TRBV28; D gene: -; CDR3 length: 13; CDR3 protein: CASSLAGTDTQYF; CDR3 DNA: TGTGCCAGCAGTTTGGCAGGCACAGATACGCAGTATTTT
J gene: TRBJ1-4; clone size: -; V gene: TRBV2; D gene: TRBD1; CDR3 length: 14; CDR3 protein: CASLEDRGWEKLFF; CDR3 DNA: TGTGCCAGCCTGGAGGACAGGGGGTGGGAAAAACTGTTTTTT
J gene: TRBJ2-5; clone size: few; V gene: TRBV9; D gene: -; CDR3 length: 14; CDR3 protein: CASSVELLQETQYF; CDR3 DNA: TGTGCCAGCAGCGTAGAACTCCTACAAGAGACCCAGTACTTC
J gene: TRBJ1-1; clone size: -; V gene: TRBV6-5; D gene: -; CDR3 length: 15; CDR3 protein: CASSYLGEGGTEAFF; CDR3 DNA: TGTGCCAGCAGTTACCTGGGGGAGGGGGGCACTGAAGCTTTCTTT
J gene: TRBJ1-1; clone size: -; V gene: TRBV11-2; D gene: -; CDR3 length: 16; CDR3 protein: CASSLIRVPGGTEAFF; CDR3 DNA: TGTGCCAGCAGCCTCATCAGAGTACCGGGGGGGACTGAAGCTTTCTTT
J gene: TRBJ2-1; clone size: -; V gene: TRBV2; D gene: TRBD2; CDR3 length: 15; CDR3 protein: CASSEDPGGYNEQFF; CDR3 DNA: TGTGCCAGCAGTGAAGATCCGGGGGGGTACAATGAGCAGTTCTTC
J gene: TRBJ1-1; clone size: -; V gene: TRBV18; D gene: -; CDR3 length: 14; CDR3 protein: CASSPLQLLAEAFF; CDR3 DNA: TGTGCCAGCTCACCCTTACAGCTTCTGGCTGAAGCTTTCTTT
J gene: TRBJ2-3; clone size: -; V gene: TRBV7-3; D gene: -; CDR3 length: 15; CDR3 protein: CASSLAPSRTDTQYF; CDR3 DNA: TGTGCCAGCAGCTTAGCCCCGTCTAGGACAGATACGCAGTATTTT
J gene: TRBJ1-2; clone size: -; V gene: TRBV4-2; D gene: -; CDR3 length: 15; CDR3 protein: CASSQEYSANYGYTF; CDR3 DNA: TGTGCCAGCAGCCAAGAGTATAGTGCTAACTATGGCTACACCTTC
J gene: TRBJ2-7; clone size: once; V gene: TRBV7-9; D gene: TRBD2; CDR3 length: 15; CDR3 protein: CASSQLAGGPGEQYF; CDR3 DNA: TGTGCCAGCAGCCAACTAGCGGGAGGGCCGGGCGAGCAGTACTTC
J gene: TRBJ2-7; clone size: once; V gene: TRBV5-4; D gene: -; CDR3 length: 14; CDR3 protein: CASSLQVSSYEQYF; CDR3 DNA: TGTGCCAGCAGCTTGCAGGTGAGCTCCTACGAGCAGTACTTC
J gene: TRBJ1-6; clone size: few; V gene: TRBV7-3; D gene: -; CDR3 length: 19; CDR3 protein: CASSPRGGPRAGSNSPLHF; CDR3 DNA: TGTGCCAGCAGCCCGAGGGGGGGGCCAAGGGCCGGTTCTAATTCACCCCTCCACTTT
J gene: TRBJ2-2; clone size: once; V gene: TRBV4-2; D gene: -; CDR3 length: 15; CDR3 protein: CASSRTGTNTGELFF; CDR3 DNA: TGTGCCAGCAGCCGTACAGGGACGAACACCGGGGAGCTGTTTTTT
J gene: TRBJ1-2; clone size: few; V gene: TRBV28; D gene: TRBD1; CDR3 length: 15; CDR3 protein: CASSPRTGGRGGYTF; CDR3 DNA: TGTGCCAGCAGCCCTCGGACAGGGGGACGGGGTGGCTACACCTTC
J gene: TRBJ1-2; clone size: -; V gene: TRBV5-1; D gene: -; CDR3 length: 15; CDR3 protein: CASSLDSRSIYGYTF; CDR3 DNA: TGCGCCAGCAGCTTGGACTCACGGTCCATCTATGGCTACACCTTC
J gene: TRBJ2-7; clone size: -; V gene: TRBV28; D gene: TRBD1; CDR3 length: 16; CDR3 protein: CASQPLGQGSSYEQYF; CDR3 DNA: TGTGCCAGCCAACCCCTAGGACAGGGAAGCTCCTACGAGCAGTACTTC
J gene: TRBJ2-3; clone size: -; V gene: TRBV28; D gene: -; CDR3 length: 11; CDR3 protein: CASSEPDTQYF; CDR3 DNA: TGTGCCAGCAGTGAGCCAGATACGCAGTATTTT
J gene: TRBJ2-5; clone size: -; V gene: TRBV5-1; D gene: -; CDR3 length: 14; CDR3 protein: CASSLGGVQETQYF; CDR3 DNA: TGCGCCAGCAGCTTGGGGGGGGTCCAAGAGACCCAGTACTTC
J gene: TRBJ1-1; clone size: -; V gene: TRBV18; D gene: -; CDR3 length: 13; CDR3 protein: CASSPGQNTEAFF; CDR3 DNA: TGTGCCAGCTCACCAGGACAGAACACTGAAGCTTTCTTT
J gene: TRBJ1-2; clone size: few; V gene: TRBV6-5; D gene: -; CDR3 length: 14; CDR3 protein: CASSLGQFYYGYTF; CDR3 DNA: TGTGCCAGCAGTTTAGGACAGTTTTATTATGGCTACACCTTC
J gene: TRBJ1-6; clone size: -; V gene: TRBV5-6; D gene: TRBD1; CDR3 length: 19; CDR3 protein: CASSLGVTGALSYNSPLHF; CDR3 DNA: TGTGCCAGCAGCTTGGGGGTGACAGGGGCCCTCTCCTATAATTCACCCCTCCACTTT
J gene: TRBJ1-2; clone size: -; V gene: TRBV2; D gene: TRBD1; CDR3 length: 17; CDR3 protein: CASMGSGVGDRGLGYTF; CDR3 DNA: TGTGCCAGCATGGGTTCGGGGGTAGGGGACAGGGGGCTCGGCTACACCTTC
J gene: TRBJ1-2; clone size: -; V gene: TRBV6-5; D gene: -; CDR3 length: 15; CDR3 protein: CASSYSRGQGYGYTF; CDR3 DNA: TGTGCCAGCAGTTACTCGAGAGGGCAAGGATATGGCTACACCTTC
J gene: TRBJ1-3; clone size: -; V gene: TRBV6-5; D gene: TRBD1; CDR3 length: 15; CDR3 protein: CASTPQGVSGNTIYF; CDR3 DNA: TGTGCCAGCACCCCACAGGGGGTCTCTGGAAACACCATATATTTT
J gene: TRBJ2-7; clone size: few; V gene: TRBV7-2; D gene: -; CDR3 length: 14; CDR3 protein: CASNLLGGMDEQYF; CDR3 DNA: TGTGCCAGCAATCTTTTAGGGGGAATGGACGAGCAGTACTTC
J gene: TRBJ2-2; clone size: few; V gene: TRBV7-3; D gene: TRBD1; CDR3 length: 16; CDR3 protein: CASRVGGQGNTGELFF; CDR3 DNA: TGTGCCAGCAGAGTAGGGGGACAGGGGAACACCGGGGAGCTGTTTTTT
J gene: TRBJ1-2; clone size: -; V gene: TRBV19; D gene: -; CDR3 length: 15; CDR3 protein: CASSRTEGGNYGYTF; CDR3 DNA: TGTGCCAGTAGCCGGACCGAGGGCGGAAACTATGGCTACACCTTC
J gene: TRBJ1-3; clone size: -; V gene: TRBV7-9; D gene: -; CDR3 length: 18; CDR3 protein: CSSSSTLGRDLSGNTIYF; CDR3 DNA: TGTTCCAGCAGTTCTACACTTGGACGGGATCTCTCTGGAAACACCATATATTTT
J gene: TRBJ2-7; clone size: few; V gene: TRBV25-1; D gene: TRBD1; CDR3 length: 11; CDR3 protein: CASGQGYEQYF; CDR3 DNA: TGTGCCAGCGGACAGGGCTACGAGCAGTACTTC
J gene: TRBJ2-1; clone size: -; V gene: TRBV5-6; D gene: -; CDR3 length: 17; CDR3 protein: CASSFYRDPSSYNEQFF; CDR3 DNA: TGTGCCAGCAGCTTCTACAGGGACCCAAGCTCCTACAATGAGCAGTTCTTC
J gene: TRBJ2-3; clone size: -; V gene: TRBV30; D gene: TRBD2; CDR3 length: 16; CDR3 protein: CAWSVDSSGGTDTQYF; CDR3 DNA: TGTGCCTGGAGTGTTGATTCTAGCGGGGGGACAGATACGCAGTATTTT
J gene: TRBJ2-7; clone size: -; V gene: TRBV20-1; D gene: -; CDR3 length: 11; CDR3 protein: CSASRGAEQYF; CDR3 DNA: TGCAGTGCCTCGCGCGGGGCCGAGCAGTACTTC
J gene: TRBJ2-1; clone size: -; V gene: TRBV9; D gene: -; CDR3 length: 15; CDR3 protein: CASSVDPPEDNEQFF; CDR3 DNA: TGTGCCAGCAGCGTAGATCCTCCGGAGGACAATGAGCAGTTCTTC
J gene: TRBJ1-2; clone size: -; V gene: TRBV4-2; D gene: -; CDR3 length: 14; CDR3 protein: CASSQERSNYGYTF; CDR3 DNA: TGTGCCAGCAGCCAAGAGAGGAGCAACTATGGCTACACCTTC
J gene: TRBJ2-6; clone size: -; V gene: TRBV30; D gene: -; CDR3 length: 15; CDR3 protein: CGESRPSSGANVLTF; CDR3 DNA: TGTGGGGAGAGCCGGCCCAGCTCTGGGGCCAACGTCCTGACTTTC
J gene: TRBJ2-1; clone size: once; V gene: TRBV18; D gene: TRBD2; CDR3 length: 15; CDR3 protein: CASSSTSGILGEQFF; CDR3 DNA: TGTGCCAGCTCATCGACTAGCGGCATTCTCGGGGAGCAGTTCTTC
J gene: TRBJ2-2; clone size: -; V gene: TRBV14; D gene: -; CDR3 length: 15; CDR3 protein: CASSQGAIYTGELFF; CDR3 DNA: TGTGCCAGCAGCCAAGGGGCCATCTACACCGGGGAGCTGTTTTTT
J gene: TRBJ2-3; clone size: few; V gene: TRBV11-2; D gene: -; CDR3 length: 18; CDR3 protein: CASSLGFGGGTSTDTQYF; CDR3 DNA: TGTGCCAGCAGCTTAGGGTTCGGTGGAGGGACTAGCACAGATACGCAGTATTTT
J gene: TRBJ2-1; clone size: -; V gene: TRBV7-6; D gene: -; CDR3 length: 13; CDR3 protein: CASSLRPGDEQFF; CDR3 DNA: TGTGCCAGCAGCTTAAGGCCCGGGGATGAGCAGTTCTTC
J gene: TRBJ2-3; clone size: -; V gene: TRBV7-9; D gene: -; CDR3 length: 15; CDR3 protein: CASSSGGKSRDTQYF; CDR3 DNA: TGTGCCAGCAGCTCGGGGGGCAAGTCCAGAGATACGCAGTATTTT
J gene: TRBJ1-6; clone size: -; V gene: TRBV7-2; D gene: -; CDR3 length: 15; CDR3 protein: CASSAKSSYNSPLHF; CDR3 DNA: TGTGCCAGCAGTGCGAAGAGCTCCTATAATTCACCCCTCCACTTT
J gene: TRBJ2-7; clone size: -; V gene: TRBV15; D gene: -; CDR3 length: 15; CDR3 protein: CATSRENRAPYEQYF; CDR3 DNA: TGTGCCACCAGCAGAGAGAACAGGGCACCCTACGAGCAGTACTTC
J gene: TRBJ1-5; clone size: -; V gene: TRBV4-2; D gene: TRBD1; CDR3 length: 15; CDR3 protein: CASSQGDDRDQPQHF; CDR3 DNA: TGTGCCAGCAGCCAAGGGGACGACAGGGATCAGCCCCAGCATTTT
J gene: TRBJ2-7; clone size: -; V gene: TRBV19; D gene: -; CDR3 length: 13; CDR3 protein: CASSIGIDYEQYF; CDR3 DNA: TGTGCCAGTAGTATCGGGATCGACTACGAGCAGTACTTC
J gene: TRBJ1-1; clone size: few; V gene: TRBV4-3; D gene: -; CDR3 length: 16; CDR3 protein: CASSQAALGQNTEAFF; CDR3 DNA: TGCGCCAGCAGCCAAGCAGCCCTGGGACAAAACACTGAAGCTTTCTTT
J gene: TRBJ2-7; clone size: -; V gene: TRBV28; D gene: -; CDR3 length: 16; CDR3 protein: CASRLVMGQGGNEQYF; CDR3 DNA: TGTGCCAGCCGTTTAGTAATGGGGCAGGGTGGGAACGAGCAGTACTTC
J gene: TRBJ1-5; clone size: -; V gene: TRBV28; D gene: TRBD1; CDR3 length: 15; CDR3 protein: CASSPGTGSQGSQHF; CDR3 DNA: TGTGCCAGCAGCCCCGGGACAGGGTCTCAAGGGTCCCAGCATTTT